Listed here are 3 T cell receptor beta chains from one sample, sequenced in a study of neurological immune-mediated disorders. One entry per CDR3 protein, called by TCRdb with MiXCR from the 5' RACE reads. The table records tens of thousands of distinct CDR3 sequences, approximately 3.9% of them present only once. Sequenced sample: PBMCs. These receptors all come from a man under 40 with multiple sclerosis.

Many counts were recorded for this clonotype. The chain recombines TRBV6-6 with TRBJ1-1, with D unresolved. V was cut by 7 bases and J by 6 bases, with 12 bases left in between. CDR3 size: 12 residues. Germline V gene sequence: CDR1 MNHNY, CDR2 SVGAGI (reference sequence). The CDR3 nucleotides read TGTGCCAGCACGCCCTTAAGCGCTGAAGCTTTCTTT. Translating it yields CASTPLSAEAFF.

This clonotype was recorded many times. This chain connects TRBV7-9 to TRBJ1-1, with D tentatively TRBD1 (5 bases). V was pared by 4 bases and J by 8 bases, with 11 bases between. The length of the CDR3 is 12 residues. From germline, CDR1 is SEHNR and CDR2 FQNEAQ (reference sequence). The CDR3 reads CASSYGAVEAFF. The DNA for the CDR3 is TGTGCCAGCAGCTACGGGGCGGTAGAAGCTTTCTTT. The full variable domain, with the rest looked up from reference TRBV7-9 and TRBJ1-1, is DTGVSQNPRHKITKRGQNVTFRCDPISEHNRLYWYRQTLGQGPEFLTYFQNEAQLEKSRLLSDRFSAERPKGSFSTLEIQRTEQGDSAMYLCASSYGAVEAFFGQGTRLTVV.

This clonotype has a count of ten or more. This sequence joins TRBV10-2 and TRBJ2-1; TRBD1 agrees at 7 bases. CDR3 size: 14 residues. Trimming cost V 6 bases and J 0 bases; bases outside gene matches: 2. Germline CDR1 and CDR2: WSHSY and SAAADI. CDR3 protein: CASRTGFSYNEQFF. CDR3 in DNA: TGCGCCAGCAGGACAGGGTTCTCCTACAATGAGCAGTTCTTC.